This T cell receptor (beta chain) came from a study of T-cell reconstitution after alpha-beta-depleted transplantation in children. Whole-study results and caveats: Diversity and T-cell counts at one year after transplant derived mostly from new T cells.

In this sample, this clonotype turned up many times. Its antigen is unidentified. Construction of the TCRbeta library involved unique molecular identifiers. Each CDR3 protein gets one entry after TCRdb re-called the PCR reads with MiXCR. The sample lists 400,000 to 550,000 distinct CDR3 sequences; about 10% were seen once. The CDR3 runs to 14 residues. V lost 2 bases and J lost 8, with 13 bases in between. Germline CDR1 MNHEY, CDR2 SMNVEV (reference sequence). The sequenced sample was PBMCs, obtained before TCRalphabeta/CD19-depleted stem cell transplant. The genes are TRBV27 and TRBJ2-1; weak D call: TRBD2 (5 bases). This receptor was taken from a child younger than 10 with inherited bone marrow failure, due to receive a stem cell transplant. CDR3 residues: CASSLGVAPHEQFF. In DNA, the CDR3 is TGTGCCAGCAGTTTAGGGGTAGCGCCCCATGAGCAGTTCTTC.